Sequencing of this TCR beta chain was carried out in a study of chemoradiotherapy in HPV16-positive cancers. Study-level points and caveats: Candidate HPV-specific clones and E7-related TCR motifs grew in tumor during treatment. In HPV16-positive patients, HPV-responsive T-cell expansion tracked better recurrence-free survival.

Germline assignment: CDR1 SGDLS and CDR2 YYNGEE. The ends were cut back, 4 bases at V and 2 bases at J, with 13 bases in the middle. CDR3 length equals 16 residues. In the case of this clone: Its specificity is not known.

Here immunoSEQ multiplex PCR was the method, and the copy in TCRdb shows in-frame clones only, minus some. The sample yields about 780 clones, about 90% seen once. This sequence was found in a human donor with HPV-associated anogenital cancer. The material sequenced was tumor tissue, taken from a patient who underwent chemoradiotherapy. This chain joins TRBV9 and TRBJ2-6; D assignment may be TRBD1 or TRBD2 (6 bases each). The CDR3 sequence: CASSTWGATGANVLTF. The DNA of the CDR3 is TGTGCCAGCAGCACGTGGGGGGCCACTGGGGCCAACGTCCTGACTTTC.